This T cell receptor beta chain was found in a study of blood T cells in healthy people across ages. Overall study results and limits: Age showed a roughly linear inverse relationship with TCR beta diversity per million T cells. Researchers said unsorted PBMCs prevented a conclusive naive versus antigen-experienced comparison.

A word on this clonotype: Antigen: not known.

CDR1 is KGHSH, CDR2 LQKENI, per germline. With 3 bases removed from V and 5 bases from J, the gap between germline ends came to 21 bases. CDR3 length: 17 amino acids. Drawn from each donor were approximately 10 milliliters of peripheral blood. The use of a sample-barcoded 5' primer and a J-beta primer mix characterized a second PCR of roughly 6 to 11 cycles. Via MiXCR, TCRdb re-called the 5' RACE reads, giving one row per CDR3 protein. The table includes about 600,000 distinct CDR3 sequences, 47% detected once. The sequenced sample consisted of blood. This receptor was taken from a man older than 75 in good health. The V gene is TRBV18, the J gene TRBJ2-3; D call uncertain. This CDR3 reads CASSPTRVVSTGDTQYF. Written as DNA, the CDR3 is TGTGCCAGCTCACCTACACGTGTAGTCTCCACCGGAGATACGCAGTATTTT.